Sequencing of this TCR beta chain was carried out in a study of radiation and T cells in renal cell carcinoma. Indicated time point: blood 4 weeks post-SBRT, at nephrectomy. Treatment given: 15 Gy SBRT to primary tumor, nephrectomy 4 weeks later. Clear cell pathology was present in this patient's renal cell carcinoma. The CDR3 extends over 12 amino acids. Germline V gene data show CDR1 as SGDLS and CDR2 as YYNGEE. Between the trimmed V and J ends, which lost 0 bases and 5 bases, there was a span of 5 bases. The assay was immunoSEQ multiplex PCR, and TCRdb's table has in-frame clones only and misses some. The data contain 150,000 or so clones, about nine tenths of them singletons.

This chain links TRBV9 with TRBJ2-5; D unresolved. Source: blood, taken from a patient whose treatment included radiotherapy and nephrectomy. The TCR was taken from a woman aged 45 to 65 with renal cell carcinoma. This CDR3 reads CASSVGFETQYF. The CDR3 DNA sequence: TGTGCCAGCAGCGTAGGTTTTGAGACCCAGTACTTC. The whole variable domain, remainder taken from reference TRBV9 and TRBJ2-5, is DSGVTQTPKHLITATGQRVTLRCSPRSGDLSVYWYQQSLDQGLQFLIQYYNGEERAKGNILERFSAQQFPDLHSELNLSSLELGDSALYFCASSVGFETQYFGPGTRLLVL.